The rows below give T cell receptor beta chains drawn from one sample of a study of regulatory T cells in long-lasting Graves disease. In TCRdb, the multiplex PCR reads were re-called with MiXCR into one record per CDR3 protein. The table shows approximately 400,000 distinct CDR3 sequences, with 12% occurring only once. Separately, the same data were catalogued under a study of T cells in Graves' hyperthyroidism and ophthalmopathy.

The sequences come from peripheral blood mononuclear cells (PBMCs), collected at new diagnosis, from a patient treated with antithyroid drugs. Receptors originate from a woman aged 18-30 years with Graves disease. Both conserved end residues are trimmed from each CDR3. A row's size may be missing; if present it is once, few, many or a size class.

TRBJ2-7,TRBV20-1,many,SADRTGAYNDEQY
TRBJ2-1,TRBV7-9,many,ASGTSGIDEQF
TRBJ1-5,TRBV7-2,many,ASSLTLDQPQH
TRBJ2-3,TRBV3-1,many,ASSQDNIGDTQY
TRBJ2-3,TRBV20-1,many,SARRAALTDTQY
TRBJ2-7,TRBV4-2,NA,ASSRDRNYEQY
TRBJ2-7,TRBV18,many,ASSPTIGDPTGEQY
TRBJ2-7,TRBV10-3,NA,AISRQGPYEQY
TRBJ1-5,TRBV2,many,ASSANRVEYQPQH
TRBJ1-1,TRBV6-1,NA,ASSRGSNTEAF
TRBJ2-7,TRBV6-2/TRBV6-3,many,ASSYGVTGVTYEQY
TRBJ1-1,TRBV7-9,few,ASSLTPYTEAF
TRBJ2-3,TRBV20-1,many,SARGRGGFTDTQY
TRBJ1-2,TRBV7-2,many,ASSLTRDRALSYGYT
TRBJ2-1,TRBV29-1,few,SVAPLDRNNEQF
TRBJ1-5,TRBV6-1,many,ASRETGRGQPQH
TRBJ2-7,TRBV9,few,ASSFTGGEQY
TRBJ2-2,TRBV18,many,ASSPENSAGELF
NA,TRBV3-1,NA,ASSQVLAGGPGTQY
TRBJ2-1,TRBV20-1,many,SARDTGDPYNEQF
TRBJ1-5,TRBV20-1,NA,SARDLSTGNQPQH
TRBJ1-5,TRBV7-9,once,ASSPISSNQPQH
TRBJ2-2,TRBV7-8,many,ASRSRGGGDTGELF
TRBJ1-1,TRBV27,many,ASSLSGSLGAF
TRBJ1-5,TRBV7-2,many,ASRRGDQPQH
TRBJ2-7,TRBV6-1,few,ASSPLFGGLSSYEQY
TRBJ2-1,TRBV6-1,NA,ASTLRGGDNEQF
TRBJ2-5,TRBV4-3,few,ASSQDFPLPETQY
TRBJ1-2,TRBV20-1,many,SAPDSYYGYT
TRBJ1-3,TRBV30,many,AAAGGGTGNTIY
TRBJ2-5,TRBV15,few,ATSSGSSHGETQY
TRBJ2-1,TRBV24-1,many,ATSEGLAGANEQF
TRBJ2-3,TRBV12-3/TRBV12-4,many,ASSFPLAGGLTDTQY
TRBJ1-2,TRBV6-1,many,ASLEIGGADYGYT
TRBJ1-2,TRBV4-3,NA,ASSQITGGGGYT
TRBJ2-1,TRBV7-3,few,ASSSNRLENVPEQF
TRBJ2-7,TRBV24-1,few,ATSDLTTYEQY